The rows below give T cell receptor beta chains drawn from one sample of a study of human T cells and chemical hapten exposure. TCRdb analysed the RACE reads with MiXCR anew, one entry per CDR3 protein. The repertoire includes a few hundred thousand distinct CDR3 sequences, 4.5% to 5.5% of them detected once, and roughly 8.2% sits in the top ten. Sequenced material: whole blood, taken in connection with sensitization to the hapten diphenylcyclopropenone (DPC). All receptors come from a woman between 18 and 29 years old with alopecia areata. Some clones in this sample may be carry-over from other donors' samples. Each CDR3 is given with its conserved first and last residue. The D gene is left open where the match is weak. The size field is filled for only some rows; it gives once, few, many or a size class.

V,D,J,size,CDR3,DNA
TRBV5-6,TRBD1,TRBJ2-3,few,CASSLWTGPTDTQYF,TGTGCCAGCAGCTTGTGGACAGGACCTACAGATACGCAGTATTTT
TRBV20-1,NA,TRBJ1-2,many,CSAPSPGVYRANYGYTF,TGCAGTGCTCCATCCCCCGGAGTCTACAGAGCTAACTATGGCTACACCTTC
TRBV18,NA,TRBJ2-7,NA,CASSAGTLNGQYF,TGTGCCAGCTCGGCCGGGACACTTAACGGGCAGTACTTC
TRBV6-5,TRBD1,TRBJ2-1,many,CASSYGGQGSNEQFF,TGTGCCAGCAGTTACGGTGGACAGGGCAGCAATGAGCAGTTCTTC
TRBV4-2,TRBD1,TRBJ2-7,few,CASSQDPQGSYEQYF,TGTGCCAGCAGCCAAGATCCACAGGGGTCCTACGAGCAGTACTTC
TRBV12-3/TRBV12-4,NA,TRBJ1-6,many,CASSPRAESPLHF,TGTGCCAGCAGCCCCAGAGCGGAGTCACCCCTCCACTTT
TRBV10-3,TRBD2,TRBJ2-5,NA,CAISGGLAGEQETQYF,TGTGCCATCAGTGGGGGACTAGCGGGGGAACAAGAGACCCAGTACTTC
TRBV25-1,TRBD1,TRBJ2-2,few,CASSRPGTGVGGELFF,TGTGCCAGCAGCCGACCCGGGACAGGGGTCGGCGGGGAGCTGTTTTTT
TRBV19,NA,TRBJ2-2,few,CASSIGTYTGELFF,TGTGCCAGTAGTATCGGGACTTACACCGGGGAGCTGTTTTTT
TRBV3-1,NA,TRBJ1-1,many,CASSQNRAGTEAFF,TGTGCCAGCAGCCAAAACAGGGCTGGCACTGAAGCTTTCTTT
TRBV7-2,NA,TRBJ2-5,few,CAGRGQVEETQYF,TGTGCCGGCAGAGGACAAGTTGAAGAGACCCAGTACTTC
TRBV6-1,NA,TRBJ1-1,NA,CASSVRGDTEAFF,TGTGCCAGCAGTGTAAGGGGGGACACTGAAGCTTTCTTT
TRBV4-3,TRBD1,TRBJ2-3,few,CASSRGTGYPDTQYF,TGCGCCAGCAGCCGTGGGACAGGATACCCAGATACGCAGTATTTT
TRBV7-8,TRBD2,TRBJ2-2,many,CASSLRTAGGFGELFF,TGTGCCAGCAGCTTACGCACGGCGGGGGGCTTCGGGGAGCTGTTTTTT
TRBV5-1,NA,TRBJ2-2,NA,CASSMAGNTGELFF,TGCGCCAGCAGCATGGCGGGGAACACCGGGGAGCTGTTTTTT
TRBV6-5,NA,TRBJ1-1,few,CASSTDRGTEAFF,TGTGCCAGCAGTACAGACAGAGGGACTGAAGCTTTCTTT
TRBV18,NA,TRBJ1-2,NA,CASSPAAGGALDYGYTF,TGTGCCAGCTCACCCGCGGCTGGGGGAGCGTTGGACTATGGCTACACCTTC
TRBV5-1,NA,TRBJ2-5,few,CASSLWGPSQETQYF,TGCGCCAGCAGCTTGTGGGGGCCGAGCCAAGAGACCCAGTACTTC
TRBV2,NA,TRBJ2-2,many,CASSELQGWTGELFF,TGTGCCAGCAGTGAACTCCAGGGATGGACCGGGGAGCTGTTTTTT
TRBV12-5,NA,TRBJ2-3,many,CASGLVLGRNTDTQYF,TGTGCTAGTGGTTTGGTACTTGGGCGGAACACAGATACGCAGTATTTT
TRBV3-1,TRBD1,TRBJ1-1,few,CASSPWGQGGAFF,TGTGCCAGCAGCCCCTGGGGACAGGGGGGAGCTTTCTTT
TRBV7-8,NA,TRBJ2-7,many,CASSSLGANREQYF,TGTGCCAGCAGCTCTCTGGGAGCCAATCGGGAGCAGTACTTC
TRBV6-1,NA,TRBJ1-4,NA,CASSENGGANEKLFF,TGTGCCAGCAGTGAAAATGGGGGGGCTAATGAAAAACTGTTTTTT